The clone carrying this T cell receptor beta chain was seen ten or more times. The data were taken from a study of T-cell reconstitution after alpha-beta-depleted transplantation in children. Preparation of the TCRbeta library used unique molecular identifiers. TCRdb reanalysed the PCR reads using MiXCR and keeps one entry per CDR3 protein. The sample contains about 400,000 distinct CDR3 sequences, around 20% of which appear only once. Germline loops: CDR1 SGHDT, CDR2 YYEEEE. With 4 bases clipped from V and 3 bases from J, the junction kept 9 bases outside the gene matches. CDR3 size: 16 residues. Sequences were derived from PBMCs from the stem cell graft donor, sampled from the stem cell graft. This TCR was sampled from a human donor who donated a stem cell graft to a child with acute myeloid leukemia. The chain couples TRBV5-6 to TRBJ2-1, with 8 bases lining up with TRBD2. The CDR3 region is CASSLNSGKYYNEQFF. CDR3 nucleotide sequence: TGTGCCAGCAGCCTGAATAGCGGGAAGTACTACAATGAGCAGTTCTTC.